This TCR beta chain was identified in a study of blood T cell repertoires in COVID-19. Study context: PBMCs, B-cell-depleted T cells, or T cells provided the cDNA or gDNA that made up the material.

Clones were sequenced by immunoSEQ multiplex PCR, and TCRdb holds only the in-frame ones, with some missing. The table records 150,000 to 200,000 clones, less than 85% of them present only once. Germline V gene sequence: CDR1 KGHDR, CDR2 SFDVKD. The V and J ends lost 1 base and 2 bases respectively, with 2 bases between them. The CDR3 length is 13 residues. This sequence originates from a woman aged 40 to 50 with COVID-19, enrolled during active disease. The chain recombines TRBV24-1 with TRBJ1-5; D is undetermined. Sequencing was performed on peripheral blood. CDR3 sequence reads: CATSDFGNQPQHF. The CDR3 DNA is TGTGCCACCAGTGATTTCGGCAATCAGCCCCAGCATTTT.